This TCR beta chain came from a study of STAT5B mutations in CD4+ large granular lymphocyte leukemia (dated by TCRdb to between 2021 and 2022). About the study as a whole: Among healthy controls, the CDR3 'QG' motif was associated with a particular HLA allele. Flow cytometry performed on FACSCanto II or FACSVerse showed that the purified fractions had more than 95% purity among lymphocytes. The study compared the TCRbeta repertoires of patients with CD4+ T-cell large granular lymphocyte leukemia against those of healthy blood donors.

The full study reports these points: Enrichment of TRBV06-family usage was observed among the top patient clones (8/27) relative to healthy controls (2/35). The main leukemic clonotypes were found to be private to each patient, although around a quarter of the main leukemic clonotypes were detected at low frequency in the non-leukemic repertoires of other patients. The data were not HLA-matched, and the relatively small sample size could explain the higher clonality seen in CD4+ compared with CD8+ T-LGLL. Greater clonality appeared to be present in CD4-sorted patient repertoires than in healthy CD4+ repertoires, and the difference was retained after the putative leukemic clones were removed.

The CDR3, cysteine through phenylalanine, is 14 amino acids long. Just CDR3 DNA is preserved here, 42 bases in frame from base 1. Relative to germline, V is 5 bases shorter and J is 1 base shorter, with 11 bases between their ends. CDR1 MDHEN and CDR2 SYDVKM were looked up in the germline V gene. The immunoSEQ assay at survey resolution was used to sequence TCRbeta rearrangements from genomic DNA. The study's processing was this. A lowest detectable productive clonotype frequency of 2.59 x 10-5 was observed in the TCR sequencing data. Only productive TCRbeta rearrangements, meaning sequences that were complete and in-frame, were kept for the analyses. The clonality of each sample was calculated as Simpson clonality in the immunoSEQ Analyzer version 3.0. Based on frequency, clones were grouped as very rare, small, medium, large (1-20%) or hyperexpanded (>20%). Generation probabilities were estimated with OLGA 1.2.3, V-gene circos plots were generated with VDJtools, specificities were searched for in VDJdb, and CDR3 motifs were identified with GLIPH. TCRdb took this table from immuneACCESS and kept in-frame rearrangements with V and J called. Such tables lack part of the clones; where checked against another copy, unresolved V genes explain under half of the gap, and the rest is unexplained. The D gene and trimming were derived from the DNA, and the V and J assignments and clone size from that table. This sample is represented by 20,000 to 25,000 clones; approximately 75% of them were singletons. The ten biggest clones cover approximately 0.65% of the sample.

The healthy control group was made up of approximately 40 blood donors, and the Finnish Red Cross blood service supplied their buffy coats. All TCR-sequenced material derived from peripheral blood: patient blood samples and healthy donor buffy coats. Ficoll-Hypaque gradient centrifugation was used to isolate peripheral blood mononuclear cells. CD4+ cells were purified magnetically from the buffy coats of healthy controls. The Gentra Puregene Cell and Tissue kit was used for genomic DNA extraction, and quantification was performed on a Qubit 2.0 fluorometer. This clone occurred once. The specificity of this receptor is unknown. One base away there is no much larger clone; base qualities are not given.

The V gene is TRBV28 and the J gene is TRBJ1-2; there is no confident call for the D gene. This TCR derives from a human donor in good health. Input material: CD4+ T cells from blood buffy coats. The CDR3 region has the sequence CASSHTGSNYGYTF. The DNA sequence reads TGTGCCAGCAGTCACACCGGGAGTAACTATGGCTACACCTTC.